This TCR beta chain is from a study of identical twins. The study's findings and limits: Conclusions came from cross-sectional statistical analysis, not from following the same donors.

Each CDR3 protein gets one entry after TCRdb re-called the 5' RACE reads with MiXCR. The sample records about 690,000 distinct CDR3 sequences, over 5% being singletons. This clonotype was counted a few times. Its antigen is as yet unknown. The origin of this receptor is a man between 18 and 35 years old in good health. The sequencing sample was made of naive T cells sorted from blood.

The CDR3 region has the DNA TGTGCCAGCAGCGATGGGACAGGCGCGAATCAGCCCCAGCATTTT. Amino acid sequence: CASSDGTGANQPQHF. The chain recombines TRBV7-3 with TRBJ1-5, with 8 bases fitting TRBD1. The CDR3 length is 15 residues. Germline lookup yields CDR1 SGHTA and CDR2 FQGTGA. With 5 bases clipped from V and 4 bases from J, the junction kept 7 bases outside the gene matches.